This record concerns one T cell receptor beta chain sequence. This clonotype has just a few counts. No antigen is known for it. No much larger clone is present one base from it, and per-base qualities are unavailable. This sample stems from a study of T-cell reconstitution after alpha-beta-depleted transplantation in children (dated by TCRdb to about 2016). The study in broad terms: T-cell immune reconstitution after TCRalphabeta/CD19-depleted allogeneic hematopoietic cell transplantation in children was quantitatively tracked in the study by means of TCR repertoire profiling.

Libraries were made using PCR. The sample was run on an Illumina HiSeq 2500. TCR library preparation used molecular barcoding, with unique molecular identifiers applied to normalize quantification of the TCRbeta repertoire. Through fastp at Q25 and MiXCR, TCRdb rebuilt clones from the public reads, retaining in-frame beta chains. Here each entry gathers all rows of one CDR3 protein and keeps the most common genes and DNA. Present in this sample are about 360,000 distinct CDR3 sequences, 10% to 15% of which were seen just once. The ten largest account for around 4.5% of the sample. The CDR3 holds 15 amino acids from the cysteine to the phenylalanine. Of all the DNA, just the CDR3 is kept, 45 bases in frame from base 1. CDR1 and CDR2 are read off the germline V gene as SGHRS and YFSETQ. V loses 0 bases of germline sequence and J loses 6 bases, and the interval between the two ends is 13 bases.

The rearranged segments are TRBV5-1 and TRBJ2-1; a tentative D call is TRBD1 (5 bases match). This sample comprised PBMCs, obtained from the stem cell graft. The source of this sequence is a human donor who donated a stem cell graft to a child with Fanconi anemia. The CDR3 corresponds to CASSLGQGLFNEQFF. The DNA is TGCGCCAGCAGCTTGGGGCAGGGTCTTTTCAATGAGCAGTTCTTC. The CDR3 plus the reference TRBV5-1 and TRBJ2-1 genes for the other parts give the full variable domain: KAGVTQTPRYLIKTRGQQVTLSCSPISGHRSVSWYQQTPGQGLQFLFEYFSETQRNKGNFPGRFSGRQFSNSRSEMNVSTLELGDSALYLCASSLGQGLFNEQFFGPGTRLTVL.